This is a list of T cell receptor beta chains from one sample in a study of vaccination and CD4 T cells after COVID-19. Each CDR3 protein is one row after TCRdb ran MiXCR on the PCR reads. The sample includes some 8,900 distinct CDR3 sequences, less than 55% seen only once; the top ten take about a tenth. No antigen is known for these receptors. The source material was CD4+ T cells from blood, cultured in vitro. These receptors were obtained from a human donor in good health. CDR3s include the opening cysteine and the closing phenylalanine or tryptophan. A D gene is named only where the DNA matches it firmly. Clone size, where shown, is once, few, many, or a class for clones that have expanded.

d_gene: .; len: 15; v_gene: TRBV5-5; abundance: .; j_gene: TRBJ1-5; CDR3aa: CASSLGMTTNQPQHF; CDR3nt: TGTGCCAGCAGCTTGGGGATGACCACCAATCAGCCCCAGCATTTT
d_gene: TRBD1; len: 14; v_gene: TRBV11-2; abundance: .; j_gene: TRBJ2-1; CDR3aa: CASSLQGANNEQFF; CDR3nt: TGTGCCAGCAGCTTACAGGGGGCTAACAATGAGCAGTTCTTC
d_gene: .; len: 14; v_gene: TRBV9; abundance: .; j_gene: TRBJ1-2; CDR3aa: CASSPHPDSYGYTF; CDR3nt: TGTGCCAGCAGCCCCCATCCTGACAGCTATGGCTACACCTTC
d_gene: TRBD2; len: 15; v_gene: TRBV24-1; abundance: .; j_gene: TRBJ2-1; CDR3aa: CATSDFGTRGNEQFF; CDR3nt: TGTGCCACCAGTGATTTTGGGACTAGAGGGAATGAGCAGTTCTTC
d_gene: .; len: 16; v_gene: TRBV7-8; abundance: .; j_gene: TRBJ2-5; CDR3aa: CASSRIRPGPIETQYF; CDR3nt: TGTGCCAGCAGCCGGATCAGGCCGGGCCCTATTGAGACCCAGTACTTC
d_gene: TRBD1; len: 18; v_gene: TRBV7-9; abundance: few; j_gene: TRBJ1-5; CDR3aa: CASSSGTGNPYSNQPQHF; CDR3nt: TGTGCCAGCAGCTCCGGGACAGGCAATCCCTATAGCAATCAGCCCCAGCATTTT
d_gene: TRBD1; len: 16; v_gene: TRBV7-6; abundance: .; j_gene: TRBJ2-2; CDR3aa: CASSPAATGGTGELFF; CDR3nt: TGTGCCAGCAGCCCGGCGGCGACAGGGGGCACCGGGGAGCTGTTTTTT
d_gene: .; len: 17; v_gene: TRBV1; abundance: few; j_gene: TRBJ2-1; CDR3aa: CTSSQGQTSQGYNEQFF; CDR3nt: TGCACCAGCAGCCAAGGCCAGACTAGCCAAGGATACAATGAGCAGTTCTTC
d_gene: .; len: 15; v_gene: TRBV7-2; abundance: .; j_gene: TRBJ2-2; CDR3aa: CASSYRRSNTGELFF; CDR3nt: TGTGCCAGCAGCTACCGCCGATCGAACACCGGGGAGCTGTTTTTT
d_gene: TRBD1; len: 16; v_gene: TRBV6-1; abundance: .; j_gene: TRBJ2-3; CDR3aa: CASSEAQGVGTDTQYF; CDR3nt: TGTGCCAGCAGTGAAGCTCAGGGGGTAGGCACAGATACGCAGTATTTT
d_gene: .; len: 11; v_gene: TRBV20-1; abundance: .; j_gene: TRBJ1-1; CDR3aa: CSASLQGFSFF; CDR3nt: TGCAGTGCTAGTCTACAGGGTTTTTCTTTCTTT
d_gene: TRBD2; len: 18; v_gene: TRBV7-8; abundance: .; j_gene: TRBJ2-1; CDR3aa: CASSFSAGVVAAYNEQFF; CDR3nt: TGTGCCAGCAGTTTCAGTGCGGGGGTGGTAGCGGCGTACAATGAGCAGTTCTTC
d_gene: TRBD2; len: 15; v_gene: TRBV15; abundance: few; j_gene: TRBJ2-3; CDR3aa: CATAGVRGDTDTQYF; CDR3nt: TGTGCCACTGCGGGCGTCCGGGGGGATACAGATACGCAGTATTTT
d_gene: .; len: 13; v_gene: TRBV2; abundance: .; j_gene: TRBJ1-5; CDR3aa: CASSRAINQPQHF; CDR3nt: TGTGCCAGCAGTCGGGCCATAAATCAGCCCCAGCATTTT
d_gene: .; len: 13; v_gene: TRBV18; abundance: .; j_gene: TRBJ2-7; CDR3aa: CASSPPGAQVLYF; CDR3nt: TGTGCCAGCTCACCACCGGGGGCACAGGTCTTGTACTTC
d_gene: .; len: 17; v_gene: TRBV15; abundance: .; j_gene: TRBJ2-1; CDR3aa: CATSRWGQGTGDNEQFF; CDR3nt: TGTGCCACCAGCAGATGGGGGCAGGGAACTGGGGACAATGAGCAGTTCTTC
d_gene: .; len: 11; v_gene: TRBV5-1; abundance: .; j_gene: TRBJ2-3; CDR3aa: CASTFTDTQYF; CDR3nt: TGCGCCAGCACCTTCACAGATACGCAGTATTTT
d_gene: .; len: 14; v_gene: TRBV20-1; abundance: .; j_gene: TRBJ2-1; CDR3aa: CSAPGVGMEDEQFF; CDR3nt: TGCAGTGCCCCCGGCGTAGGGATGGAGGATGAGCAGTTCTTC
d_gene: .; len: 14; v_gene: TRBV2; abundance: .; j_gene: TRBJ1-1; CDR3aa: CASILQVLNTEAFF; CDR3nt: TGTGCCAGCATTCTACAGGTCCTGAACACTGAAGCTTTCTTT
d_gene: TRBD1; len: 15; v_gene: TRBV12-3/TRBV12-4; abundance: .; j_gene: TRBJ1-5; CDR3aa: CASSPTGESNQPQHF; CDR3nt: TGTGCCAGCAGCCCGACAGGGGAAAGCAATCAGCCCCAGCATTTT
d_gene: .; len: 14; v_gene: TRBV5-1; abundance: large; j_gene: TRBJ2-5; CDR3aa: CASSSEGFSPTQYF; CDR3nt: TGCGCCAGCAGCTCCGAGGGGTTTTCACCGACCCAGTACTTC
d_gene: .; len: 12; v_gene: TRBV2; abundance: .; j_gene: TRBJ2-3; CDR3aa: CASGQRDGTQYF; CDR3nt: TGTGCCAGCGGACAACGGGACGGTACGCAGTATTTT
d_gene: TRBD2; len: 16; v_gene: TRBV7-2; abundance: .; j_gene: TRBJ2-3; CDR3aa: CASSRTSGGGKDTQYF; CDR3nt: TGTGCCAGCAGCCGTACTAGCGGGGGGGGGAAAGATACGCAGTATTTT
d_gene: TRBD1; len: 14; v_gene: TRBV11-2; abundance: .; j_gene: TRBJ2-7; CDR3aa: CASSSTTGRYEQYF; CDR3nt: TGTGCCAGCAGCTCCACGACAGGGCGGTACGAGCAGTACTTC
d_gene: .; len: 15; v_gene: TRBV20-1; abundance: .; j_gene: TRBJ2-1; CDR3aa: CSAPAGRPVYNEQFF; CDR3nt: TGCAGTGCTCCGGCGGGACGGCCCGTTTACAATGAGCAGTTCTTC
d_gene: TRBD1; len: 17; v_gene: TRBV11-2; abundance: .; j_gene: TRBJ2-7; CDR3aa: CASSLDLRGQATYEQYF; CDR3nt: TGTGCCAGCAGCTTAGATCTTAGGGGACAGGCGACCTACGAGCAGTACTTC
d_gene: TRBD1; len: 14; v_gene: TRBV4-3; abundance: few; j_gene: TRBJ1-2; CDR3aa: CASSPAQGAGGYTF; CDR3nt: TGCGCCAGCAGCCCCGCACAGGGGGCGGGTGGCTACACCTTC
d_gene: .; len: 15; v_gene: TRBV12-3/TRBV12-4; abundance: .; j_gene: TRBJ2-7; CDR3aa: CASSLAGAPRHEQYF; CDR3nt: TGTGCCAGCAGTTTAGCGGGGGCCCCTCGCCACGAGCAGTACTTC
d_gene: .; len: 17; v_gene: TRBV12-3/TRBV12-4; abundance: .; j_gene: TRBJ2-7; CDR3aa: CASSHDLGGSGSYEQYF; CDR3nt: TGTGCCAGCAGTCATGACCTGGGCGGGTCTGGGTCCTACGAGCAGTACTTC
d_gene: .; len: 14; v_gene: TRBV19; abundance: .; j_gene: TRBJ2-4; CDR3aa: CASSRGRGFNIQYF; CDR3nt: TGTGCCAGTAGTCGGGGCAGGGGATTTAACATTCAGTACTTC
d_gene: TRBD2; len: 18; v_gene: TRBV24-1; abundance: .; j_gene: TRBJ2-2; CDR3aa: CATRESSSSGRNTGELFF; CDR3nt: TGTGCCACGCGGGAGAGCAGCTCAAGCGGGAGAAACACCGGGGAGCTGTTTTTT
d_gene: TRBD1; len: 14; v_gene: TRBV2; abundance: .; j_gene: TRBJ1-4; CDR3aa: CASSARQGREKLFF; CDR3nt: TGTGCCAGCAGTGCAAGACAGGGTAGAGAAAAACTGTTTTTT
d_gene: .; len: 16; v_gene: TRBV4-1; abundance: few; j_gene: TRBJ1-5; CDR3aa: CASSQAGGRRSQPQHF; CDR3nt: TGCGCCAGCAGCCAAGCCGGGGGGCGGAGGAGTCAGCCCCAGCATTTT
d_gene: .; len: 17; v_gene: TRBV19; abundance: .; j_gene: TRBJ2-3; CDR3aa: CASSMAALGGSTDTQYF; CDR3nt: TGTGCCAGTAGTATGGCCGCTTTGGGCGGTAGCACAGATACGCAGTATTTT
d_gene: .; len: 14; v_gene: TRBV19; abundance: .; j_gene: TRBJ2-2; CDR3aa: CASSAARATGELFF; CDR3nt: TGTGCCAGTAGTGCCGCTAGGGCCACCGGGGAGCTGTTTTTT